This TCR beta chain derives from a study of T cells in Graves' hyperthyroidism and ophthalmopathy. The length of the CDR3 is 11 residues. Looked up from germline, CDR1 is SEHNR and CDR2 is FQNEAQ (reference sequence). With 5 bases removed from V and 11 bases from J, the gap between germline ends came to 9 bases. The CDR3 regions of TCR beta were amplified from RNA transcripts. HTBI primers were used for first-round RT-PCR of the TCR CDR3. TCRdb re-called the multiplex PCR reads with MiXCR, one entry per CDR3 protein. This repertoire shows 540,000 or so distinct CDR3 sequences, 46% found once; its top ten account for 15% to 20%.

The chain joins TRBV7-9 to TRBJ1-4; possible D gene TRBD1, 6 bases. The sequenced sample was peripheral blood or thyroid tissue (not recorded which). This clonotype was obtained from an adult woman with Graves' disease, either hyperthyroidism or ophthalmopathy (not recorded which). CDR3 residues: CASSLQGKLFF. The DNA of the CDR3 is TGTGCCAGCAGCCTTCAGGGGAAACTGTTTTTT.